One sample yielded the 4 T cell receptor beta chains listed below, sequenced in a study of blood T cell repertoires in COVID-19. Clones were sequenced by immunoSEQ multiplex PCR, and TCRdb holds only the in-frame ones, with some missing. The table shows 100,000 to 150,000 clones, with over 70% occurring only once. The sample taken for sequencing was peripheral blood. Source of these receptors: a woman aged 45-60 years with acute or convalescent COVID-19.

This chain connects TRBV28 to TRBJ2-1; D possibly corresponds to TRBD2 (6 bases). This CDR3 contains 12 residues. Germline CDR1 and CDR2: MDHEN and SYDVKM. V was pared by 7 bases and J by 9 bases, with 13 bases between. CDR3 sequence (DNA): TGTGCCAGCAAGATGGGGGGTTCTGAGCAGTTCTTC. This encodes CASKMGGSEQFF.

The V call is TRBV28, the J call TRBJ1-1; D is undetermined. V lost 4 bases and J lost 7, with 16 bases in between. The CDR3 extends over 14 amino acids. CDR1 is MDHEN and CDR2 is SYDVKM in the germline V gene. CDR3 DNA sequence: TGTGCCAGCAGTTCCTCGGGGAGGGCGGGTGAAGCTTTCTTT. Its protein product is CASSSSGRAGEAFF.

The chain joins TRBV5-1 to TRBJ1-3; 8 bases line up with TRBD1. The CDR3 spans 16 residues. V lost 8 bases, J lost 4 bases, and 14 bases stayed unmatched. Germline CDR1 reads SGHRS; CDR2 reads YFSETQ. In nucleotides, the CDR3 is TGCGCCAGTGGACAGGGTTCAGTTCGTGCAGGAAACACCATATATTTT. Translated: CASGQGSVRAGNTIYF.

This chain joins TRBV28 and TRBJ1-2; 7 bases are shared with TRBD1. The CDR3 consists of 17 residues. CDR1 is MDHEN and CDR2 is SYDVKM in the germline V gene. V was clipped by 5 bases and J by 4 bases; unmatched bases: 16. The CDR3 here is CASSPPTSGGIVYGYTF. CDR3 sequence (DNA): TGTGCCAGCAGTCCCCCAACCTCAGGGGGAATTGTCTATGGCTACACCTTC.